This TCR beta chain is drawn from a study of OX40 agonist ivuxolimab in advanced cancers. Study results and limitations: The average count of expanded clones was higher among CD8+ T cells than among CD4+.

With regard to this clone: The antigen remains undetermined.

Profiling relied on immunoSEQ multiplex PCR, and the TCRdb table lists in-frame clones only, not all of them. The table lists approximately 100,000 clones, roughly 89% of them singletons. This sequence originates from an adult with an advanced solid tumor such as melanoma, head and neck, liver or kidney cancer. Material: CD4+ or CD8+ T cells sorted from blood, obtained in a trial of the OX40 agonist ivuxolimab.

CDR3: CASSLAGAGRETQYF. CDR3 coding DNA: TGTGCCAGCAGCTTAGCGGGGGCCGGTAGGGAGACCCAGTACTTC. The chain employs TRBV7-7 and TRBJ2-5; possibly TRBD1 for D (6 bases). Per germline, CDR1 SSHAT and CDR2 FNYEAQ (reference sequence). The CDR3 spans 15 residues. The V and J ends lost 0 bases and 5 bases respectively, with 13 bases between them.